Listed here are 17 T cell receptor beta chains from one sample, sequenced in a study of CD4 T cells in relation to SARS-CoV-2 and coronaviruses. CD4+ T cells from unexposed donors were obtained before the COVID-19 pandemic (2011-2018). The cells were cultured for 9 to 11 days before CD4+ T cells were isolated. Libraries were prepared by immunoSEQ multiplex PCR; TCRdb keeps only in-frame clonotypes and omits some of them. Among tens of thousands of clones, approximately 80% were seen once, and the ten largest hold approximately 15%. Their recognized antigens are unknown. The specimen was CD4+ T cells from PBMCs, cultured in vitro. These receptors all stem from a human donor in good health.

The rearrangement uses TRBV20-1 and TRBJ2-3; 9 bases are a match to TRBD2. CDR3 length: 15 amino acids. V trimming: 3 bases; J trimming: 8 bases; junction bases outside the gene matches: 12. CDR1 is DFQATT and CDR2 is SNEGSKA in the germline V gene (reference sequence). For the CDR3, the DNA is TGCAGTGCTAGTCCCCGACTAGCGGCGTATGTTACGCAGTATTTT. Translated: CSASPRLAAYVTQYF.

The gene calls are TRBV5-1 and TRBJ2-1; D perhaps matches TRBD2 (5 bases). The V end lost 0 bases, the J end lost 3 bases, and 13 bases lay between the germline ends. The CDR3 is 16 amino acids. Germline CDR1 is SGHRS and CDR2 is YFSETQ. The CDR3, as DNA: TGCGCCAGCAGCTTGGGGACTCTCTATTTCTACAATGAGCAGTTCTTC. Its translation is CASSLGTLYFYNEQFF.

The chain carries TRBV19 and TRBJ1-1; no reliable D call. The CDR3 is 15 amino acids. V lost 1 base, J lost 1 base, and 10 bases lay in between. CDR1 and CDR2 (germline): LNHDA, SQIVND (reference sequence). CDR3 DNA: TGTGCCAGTAGTATAGCGTTCCAGTCGAACACTGAAGCTTTCTTT. Amino acids: CASSIAFQSNTEAFF.

The chain combines TRBV27 with TRBJ2-1, with 7 positions matching TRBD2. Per the germline V gene, CDR1 is MNHEY and CDR2 is SMNVEV (reference sequence). V shed 6 bases and J 2 bases; nucleotides not matched to a gene: 7. This CDR3 contains 15 residues. The CDR3 protein is CASRRLAVAYNEQFF. CDR3 bases: TGTGCCAGCAGGCGTCTAGCGGTTGCCTACAATGAGCAGTTCTTC.

This sequence joins TRBV6-1 and TRBJ1-4; no definite D call. Germline V gene lookup returns CDR1 MNHNS and CDR2 SASEGT. V was clipped by 1 base and J by 10 bases, with 10 bases between them. The CDR3 extends over 13 amino acids. The CDR3, as DNA: TGTGCCAGCAGTGAAGGGCTCCAACGAAAACTGTTTTTT. This encodes CASSEGLQRKLFF.

The gene calls are TRBV5-1 and TRBJ1-4, with 8 bases lining up with TRBD1. Trimming cost V 1 base and J 7 bases; bases outside gene matches: 9. Germline loops: CDR1 SGHRS, CDR2 YFSETQ. The CDR3 consists of 16 residues. DNA for the CDR3: TGCGCCAGCAGCTTGATGGACAGGGAACGGAGTGAAAAACTGTTTTTT. The encoded protein is CASSLMDRERSEKLFF.

This clone occurred a few times. This sequence joins TRBV7-6 and TRBJ2-5; tentatively, D is TRBD1 or TRBD2 (5 bases each). The CDR3 runs 13 residues. The V end lost 5 bases, the J end lost 2 bases, and 9 bases lay between the germline ends. CDR1 is SGHVS and CDR2 is FNYEAQ in the germline V gene. The CDR3 nucleotides are TGTGCCAGCAGCAGGGGACGACAAGAGACCCAGTACTTC. Protein: CASSRGRQETQYF.

The chain joins TRBV6-1 to TRBJ2-7, with no clear D. The CDR3 runs to 11 residues. The V gene lost 2 bases and the J gene lost 6 bases, with 5 bases spanning the gap. Germline lookup yields CDR1 MNHNS and CDR2 SASEGT. The CDR3 DNA sequence: TGTGCCAGCAGTGAATTTGGCGAGCAGTACTTC. Amino acids: CASSEFGEQYF.

This clone has a single count. V is TRBV12-3 or TRBV12-4 and J is TRBJ1-2; D perhaps matches TRBD1 (6 bases). This CDR3 has 13 residues. Between the trimmed V and J ends, which lost 7 bases and 7 bases, there was a span of 16 bases. DNA of the CDR3: TGTGCCAGCACCAGATCGGAGGGGGGTGGCTACACCTTC. Amino acid sequence: CASTRSEGGGYTF.

J is TRBJ1-1 and V is TRBV28, with no clear D. Germline assignment: CDR1 MDHEN and CDR2 SYDVKM. This CDR3 contains 13 residues. V was shortened by 2 bases and J by 5 bases, with 9 bases between the two germline ends. CDR3 amino acids: CASSLISETEAFF. The CDR3 DNA reads as TGTGCCAGCAGTTTAATTTCGGAAACTGAAGCTTTCTTT.

The V and J genes are TRBV3-1 (or the pseudogene TRBV3-2) and TRBJ1-5; 7 bases align to TRBD1. CDR1 is LGHDT, CDR2 YNNKEL, per germline (reference sequence). CDR3 length: 16 residues. J was trimmed by 0 bases and V by 1 base; bases with no gene match: 3. This CDR3 reads CASSQGGTDSNQPQHF. CDR3 coding DNA: TGTGCCAGCAGCCAAGGTGGGACAGATAGCAATCAGCCCCAGCATTTT.

This chain joins TRBV5-6 and TRBJ1-4; no definite D call. The CDR3 contains 13 residues. The ends were cut back, 5 bases at V and 6 bases at J, with 11 bases in the middle. Per the germline V gene, CDR1 is SGHDT and CDR2 is YYEEEE. In nucleotides, the CDR3 is TGTGCCAGCAGGTCCCGAGGGCATGAAAAACTGTTTTTT. It is translated as CASRSRGHEKLFF.

The J gene is TRBJ2-7, the V gene TRBV2, with 9 bases aligning to TRBD1. The CDR3 runs to 15 residues. V shed 1 base and J 5 bases; nucleotides not matched to a gene: 6. From germline, CDR1 is SNHLY and CDR2 FYNNEI. DNA of the CDR3: TGTGCCAGCAGTGAAGATGGGACAGGGTACAACGAGCAGTACTTC. Protein sequence: CASSEDGTGYNEQYF.

This rearrangement joins TRBV10-1 to TRBJ1-3; possibly TRBD1 for D (5 bases). The CDR3 covers 14 residues. Trimming removed 10 bases at V and 9 bases at J, with 22 bases between. Germline V gene sequence: CDR1 WNHNN, CDR2 SYGVQD (reference sequence). CDR3 loop: CANPAGIISRTIYF. The CDR3 bases are TGCGCCAACCCGGCAGGGATTATATCCCGCACCATATATTTT.

This clone was counted a few times. The chain combines TRBV30 with TRBJ1-1, with D unclear. V was pared by 4 bases and J by 1 base, with 13 bases between. CDR3 length: 14 amino acids. In germline, CDR1 is GTSNPN, CDR2 SVGIG (reference sequence). CDR3: CAWKVQWENTEAFF. Written as DNA, the CDR3 is TGTGCCTGGAAGGTCCAGTGGGAGAACACTGAAGCTTTCTTT.

The chain has TRBV5-5 and TRBJ2-7, with 7 bases lining up with TRBD1. With 3 bases clipped from V and 4 bases from J, the junction kept 1 base outside the gene matches. The CDR3 loop spans 12 amino acids. CDR1 and CDR2 from the germline V gene are SGHKS and YYEKEE (reference sequence). The CDR3 region has the DNA TGTGCCAGCAGCTCACAGGGGTACGAGCAGTACTTC. It codes for CASSSQGYEQYF.

This chain links TRBV5-1 with TRBJ1-4; 8 nucleotides match TRBD1. This CDR3 contains 14 residues. Trimming removed 3 bases from V and 5 bases from J; junction bases left unmatched: 3. Germline values: CDR1 SGHRS, CDR2 YFSETQ. CDR3 region: CASSYRGLNEKLFF. The CDR3 DNA follows: TGCGCCAGCAGCTACAGGGGGTTGAATGAAAAACTGTTTTTT.